The 28 T cell receptor beta chains below were found in one sample sequenced in a study of Ad26.COV2.S vaccination and SARS-CoV-2 variants. Sample treatment: around 19 received Ad26.COV2.S at low or high dose, single or two shots; about 5 received placebo; per-sample allocation not given. Specimens were obtained on day 63 following the first vaccine or placebo injection. Clones were read by immunoSEQ multiplex PCR, and TCRdb kept only the in-frame ones, dropping some. The sample holds approximately 300,000 clones, around four fifths seen once. The specimen was peripheral blood, collected in a trial of Ad26.COV2.S vaccine versus placebo. The receptors were sampled from a person between 18 and 60 years old who received the Ad26.COV2.S COVID-19 vaccine or a placebo.

The chain has TRBV5-8 and TRBJ2-1; D possibly corresponds to TRBD2 (5 bases). Trimming stripped 3 bases from V and 0 bases from J, with 13 bases between. CDR3 length equals 16 residues. Germline CDR1 is SGHTS and CDR2 is YDEGEE. CDR3 DNA: TGTGCCAGCAGCTACGGGGTCTTGAGCTCCTACAATGAGCAGTTCTTC. Its translation: CASSYGVLSSYNEQFF.

The chain joins TRBV6-5 to TRBJ1-1; D may be TRBD1 (6 bases). Looked up from germline, CDR1 is MNHEY and CDR2 is SVGAGI. This CDR3 comprises 14 residues. The ends were cut back, 7 bases at V and 8 bases at J, with 20 bases in the middle. The CDR3 here is CASISSGATGEAFF. As DNA, the CDR3 is TGTGCCAGCATCTCCTCGGGGGCAACGGGCGAAGCTTTCTTT.

This clone was counted once. The CDR3 DNA follows: TGTGCCAGCAGCCGACAGGGGGCGAATGGCTACACCTTC. Its translation: CASSRQGANGYTF. The chain recombines TRBV14 with TRBJ1-2, with TRBD1 identical over 10 bases. CDR1 and CDR2 from the germline V gene are SGHDN and FVKESK. There are 13 residues in the CDR3. V lost 4 bases, J lost 6 bases, and 2 bases stayed unmatched.

This clone appeared once. V usage is TRBV6-2 or TRBV6-3 and J usage is TRBJ2-7; a weak D match, TRBD2 (5 bases). The germline V gene has CDR1 MNHEY and CDR2 SVGEGT. This CDR3 comprises 14 residues. Between the trimmed V and J ends, which lost 2 bases and 7 bases, there was a span of 15 bases. The CDR3 sequence is CASSYGLWPGEQYF. CDR3 DNA sequence: TGTGCCAGCAGTTACGGTTTGTGGCCGGGGGAGCAGTACTTC.

The chain recombines TRBV7-9 with TRBJ1-3; D perhaps matches TRBD1 (5 bases). The CDR3 extends over 17 amino acids. Germline loops: CDR1 SEHNR, CDR2 FQNEAQ (reference sequence). V lost 5 bases and J lost 3, with 20 bases in between. The CDR3 DNA follows: TGTGCCAGCAGCCAGCTTTGGGGGTCGTCGTTTGGAAACACCATATATTTT. Protein product: CASSQLWGSSFGNTIYF.

This rearrangement joins TRBV28 to TRBJ2-7; 8 bases map to TRBD1. V lost 8 bases and J lost 3; bases outside the gene matches: 9. Looked up from germline, CDR1 is MDHEN and CDR2 is SYDVKM. The CDR3 is 14 residues long. CDR3 residues: CASLNRDRHYEQYF. The DNA for the CDR3 is TGTGCCAGCCTTAACCGGGACAGGCACTACGAGCAGTACTTC.

The chain has TRBV2 and TRBJ1-1; the match to TRBD1 covers 7 bases. The germline gives CDR1 SNHLY, CDR2 FYNNEI. After removal of 5 bases from V and 5 bases from J, the junction contained 5 bases not matched to a gene. This CDR3 comprises 13 residues. The CDR3 sequence is CASSHTGATEAFF. CDR3 in DNA: TGTGCCAGCAGTCATACAGGGGCTACTGAAGCTTTCTTT.

The CDR3 spells CAWSGRGRLQETQYF. CDR3 coding DNA: TGTGCCTGGAGTGGAAGGGGCCGCCTCCAAGAGACCCAGTACTTC. The chain combines TRBV30 with TRBJ2-5; TRBD1 might be the D (5 bases). Germline assignment: CDR1 GTSNPN and CDR2 SVGIG (reference sequence). This CDR3 contains 15 residues. The ends were cut back, 1 base at V and 1 base at J, with 13 bases in the middle. Filled out from reference TRBV30 and TRBJ2-5, the complete variable domain reads SQTIHQWPATLVQPVGSPLSLECTVEGTSNPNLYWYRQAAGRGLQLLFYSVGIGQISSEVPQNLSASRPQDRQFILSSKKLLLSDSGFYLCAWSGRGRLQETQYFGPGTRLLVL.

The V gene is TRBV28, the J gene TRBJ1-1; D uncertain. This CDR3 has 11 amino acids. The germline V gene has CDR1 MDHEN and CDR2 SYDVKM. V gave up 7 bases and J gave up 11 bases, with 14 bases separating them. CDR3 DNA sequence: TGTGCCAGCACCCGACGCCCGGAGGCTTTCTTT. This codes for CASTRRPEAFF. The variable domain in full, with the rest retrieved from reference TRBV28 and TRBJ1-1, is DVKVTQSSRYLVKRTGEKVFLECVQDMDHENMFWYRQDPGLGLRLIYFSYDVKMKEKGDIPEGYSVSREKKERFSLILESASTNQTSMYLCASTRRPEAFFGQGTRLTVV.

This chain joins TRBV28 and TRBJ2-7; the D is unclear. Germline-derived CDR1 and CDR2 are MDHEN and SYDVKM. The CDR3 length is 12 residues. V was trimmed by 4 bases and J by 4 bases, leaving 8 bases between them. The CDR3 bases are TGTGCCAGCAGTTCCCGACCTTACGAGCAGTACTTC. It codes for CASSSRPYEQYF.

CDR3 sequence reads: CASSQGRSSPLHF. The CDR3 nucleotides are TGTGCCAGCAGCCAAGGGAGGAGTTCACCCCTCCACTTT. The chain is built from TRBV3-1 (or the pseudogene TRBV3-2) and TRBJ1-6; D unresolved. Looked up from germline, CDR1 is LGHDT and CDR2 is YNNKEL (reference sequence). This CDR3 region has 13 residues. V was cut by 1 base and J by 9 bases, with 7 bases left in between.

This rearrangement joins TRBV6-5 to TRBJ1-2, with TRBD1 as a possible D gene (5 bases). Germline CDR1 MNHEY, CDR2 SVGAGI. V was pared by 0 bases and J by 3 bases, with 14 bases between. The CDR3 loop spans 16 amino acids. CDR3 bases: TGTGCCAGCAGTTACTCGATCGGCAGGGTGGACTATGGCTACACCTTC. It codes for CASSYSIGRVDYGYTF.

CDR3 region: CSASTVQGDTQYF. The CDR3 DNA is TGCAGTGCTAGTACGGTCCAGGGGGATACGCAGTATTTT. The gene calls are TRBV20-1 and TRBJ2-3; D might be TRBD1 (6 bases). Trimming took off 3 bases at V and 6 bases at J, with 13 bases between the two ends. CDR1 is DFQATT, CDR2 SNEGSKA, per germline (reference sequence). The CDR3 sequence is 13 residues long.

The chain employs TRBV7-2 and TRBJ1-1; D is perhaps TRBD1 (5 bases). V lost 2 bases and J 5 bases, leaving 12 bases between the germline ends. The length of the CDR3 is 14 residues. CDR1 and CDR2 (germline): SGHTA, FQGNSA. This CDR3 reads CASSLKGPGTEAFF. The CDR3 DNA reads TGTGCCAGCAGCTTAAAGGGGCCGGGGACTGAAGCTTTCTTT.

V is TRBV14 and J is TRBJ1-2; a possible D gene is TRBD1 (6 bases). V dropped 8 bases and J dropped 1 base, with 11 bases sitting between them. Germline lookup yields CDR1 SGHDN and CDR2 FVKESK. This CDR3 has 13 residues. Written as DNA, the CDR3 is TGTGCCAGCTCGGACAGCTTTAACTATGGCTACACCTTC. As protein: CASSDSFNYGYTF.

V is TRBV5-1 and J is TRBJ2-7, with unresolved D. Trimming stripped 0 bases from V and 7 bases from J, with 11 bases between. CDR3 size: 13 residues. From germline, CDR1 is SGHRS and CDR2 YFSETQ. CDR3 bases: TGCGCCAGCAGCTTGGGACCTATCTGGGAGCAGTACTTC. This encodes CASSLGPIWEQYF.

On this clone itself: Other DNA variants within this sample encode the same CDR3. The chain uses TRBV29-1 and TRBJ1-1; D remains ambiguous. This CDR3 comprises 11 residues. Germline V lookup: CDR1 SQVTM, CDR2 ANQGSEA. Trimming took off 6 bases at V and 1 base at J, with 6 bases between the two ends. CDR3 in amino acids: CSVNRNTEAFF. CDR3 in DNA: TGCAGCGTCAATAGGAACACTGAAGCTTTCTTT. The full variable domain, in which reference TRBV29-1 and TRBJ1-1 provide the parts outside the CDR3, is SAVISQKPSRDICQRGTSLTIQCQVDSQVTMMFWYRQQPGQSLTLIATANQGSEATYESGFVIDKFPISRPNLTFSTLTVSNMSPEDSSIYLCSVNRNTEAFFGQGTRLTVV.

The chain links TRBV6-1 to TRBJ1-1; D is perhaps TRBD1 (6 bases). There are 17 residues in the CDR3. Germline CDR1 reads MNHNS; CDR2 reads SASEGT. The ends were cut back, 1 base at V and 0 bases at J, with 15 bases in the middle. The CDR3 nucleotides are TGTGCCAGCAGTGAAGGGACAGATTATGAGTTGAACACTGAAGCTTTCTTT. It encodes CASSEGTDYELNTEAFF.

The sample holds one count of this clone. This sequence joins TRBV7-8 and TRBJ1-2, with 12 bases aligning to TRBD1. V gave up 5 bases and J gave up 7 bases; unmatched junction bases: 8. CDR3 size: 15 residues. The germline gives CDR1 SGHVS, CDR2 FQNEAQ. CDR3 amino acids: CASSPRDRGLSGYTF. The CDR3 bases are TGTGCCAGCAGCCCGCGGGACAGGGGGCTGAGTGGCTACACCTTC.

Concerning this clone: At one of its ends the junction is not consistent with the germline gene, which may arise from a read error. This sequence joins TRBV28 and TRBJ2-7; TRBD1 or TRBD2 may be the D gene (5 bases each). This CDR3 region has 12 residues. Germline CDR1 is MDHEN and CDR2 is SYDVKM. CDR3 nucleotide sequence: TGTGCCAGCAGCCTCCGGGGACGGAATTTCAACTTC. Its translation is CASSLRGRNFNF.

The chain is built from TRBV7-9 and TRBJ2-7; 7 positions match TRBD1. The CDR3 runs 16 residues. V shed 4 bases, J shed 1 base, and the junction held 10 bases outside the gene matches. Germline assignment: CDR1 SEHNR and CDR2 FQNEAQ (reference sequence). CDR3 in DNA: TGTGCCAGCAGCTCGAGACAGGGACGAATGTCCTACGAGCAGTACTTC. This codes for CASSSRQGRMSYEQYF.

This chain joins TRBV18 and TRBJ1-1, with 11 bases identical to TRBD1. The CDR3 consists of 15 residues. V trimming: 3 bases; J trimming: 1 base; junction bases outside the gene matches: 1. Germline V lookup: CDR1 KGHSH, CDR2 LQKENI. The CDR3 DNA reads as TGTGCCAGCTCACCGGGACAGGGGGGGAACACTGAAGCTTTCTTT. Translated, it gives CASSPGQGGNTEAFF.

V and J are TRBV28 and TRBJ2-5, with D perhaps being TRBD1 or TRBD2 (7 bases each). Germline V gene data show CDR1 as MDHEN and CDR2 as SYDVKM. This CDR3 spans 14 amino acids. The V and J ends lost 5 bases and 4 bases respectively, with 14 bases between them. The CDR3 loop is CASSTAGGGETQYF. The CDR3 DNA sequence: TGTGCCAGCAGTACTGCAGGGGGGGGAGAGACCCAGTACTTC.

The DNA of the CDR3 is TGTGCCAGCTCACCACTAAAACCCCCTTACGAGCAGTACTTC. It is translated as CASSPLKPPYEQYF. The chain has TRBV18 and TRBJ2-7, with unresolved D. Germline V gene sequence: CDR1 KGHSH, CDR2 LQKENI. The CDR3 totals 14 residues. The V gene lost 1 base and the J gene lost 4 bases, with 11 bases spanning the gap. Full variable domain (outside the CDR3, taken from reference TRBV18 and TRBJ2-7): NAGVMQNPRHLVRRRGQEARLRCSPMKGHSHVYWYRQLPEEGLKFMVYLQKENIIDESGMPKERFSAEFPKEGPSILRIQQVVRGDSAAYFCASSPLKPPYEQYFGPGTRLTVT.

The V gene is TRBV23-1, the J gene TRBJ2-2; TRBD1 aligns across 9 bases. TRBV23-1 belongs to the ORF category, with a function that is uncertain. The CDR3 is 18 amino acids. Losses at the gene ends were 0 bases for V and 3 bases for J; bases not matched to a gene: 8. The CDR3 region is CASSQSWDRVVHTGELFF. The CDR3 region has the DNA TGCGCCAGCAGTCAATCGTGGGACAGGGTGGTACACACCGGGGAGCTGTTTTTT.

The chain joins TRBV6-1 to TRBJ2-5, with D unclear. V gave up 2 bases and J gave up 1 base, with 14 bases separating them. The V gene's germline CDR1 is MNHNS and CDR2 SASEGT. The CDR3 has 16 amino acids. CDR3 bases: TGTGCCAGCAGTGAACTCTTTGGGGTGGTCCAAGAGACCCAGTACTTC. Its protein product is CASSELFGVVQETQYF.

This clone appeared once. The CDR3 DNA reads as TGTGCCAGTAGCTTGGGACTAGCGGGGGGTATAATCACAGATACGCAGTATTTT. It specifies CASSLGLAGGIITDTQYF. The chain recombines TRBV19 with TRBJ2-3; 15 bases are a match to TRBD2. Germline loops: CDR1 LNHDA, CDR2 SQIVND (reference sequence). This CDR3 has 18 amino acids. The junction had 9 bases not matched to a gene; V was cut back by 6 bases and J by 2 bases.

This chain uses TRBV7-9 with TRBJ1-3, with D possibly matching TRBD1 (5 bases). Germline CDR1 reads SEHNR; CDR2 reads FQNEAQ (reference sequence). The CDR3 covers 19 residues. Trimming removed 1 base at V and 0 bases at J, with 19 bases between. The CDR3 is CASSLGGSWGFASGNTIYF. The DNA for the CDR3 is TGTGCCAGCAGCTTAGGGGGATCCTGGGGGTTCGCCTCTGGAAACACCATATATTTT.